Here is one T cell receptor beta chain with its context. The data originate from a study of blood T cell repertoires in COVID-19. Looking at the study overall: COVID-19 samples collected from the United States, Italy and Spain covered acute and convalescent phases. Sources were T cells, B-cell-depleted T cells, or PBMCs; the material itself was cDNA or gDNA.

Authors' methods: Amplification from reference gene primers served as the basis for estimated nucleated cell counts. Profiling relied on immunoSEQ multiplex PCR, and the TCRdb table lists in-frame clones only, not all of them. V, J and clone size are those of that table, while D and trimming were read from the DNA. The sample lists some 280,000 clones; roughly 88% were seen once. V lost 2 bases and J 0 bases, leaving 11 bases between the germline ends. This CDR3 is 15 amino acids long. CDR1 SGHNT and CDR2 YYREEE come from the germline V gene (reference sequence). The sequencing input was peripheral blood. The source of this sequence is a woman in her twenties or thirties with active or convalescent COVID-19. The chain recombines TRBV5-4 with TRBJ1-1; D is unresolved. CDR3 loop: CASSFFRNMNTEAFF. The CDR3 DNA sequence: TGTGCCAGCAGCTTTTTCAGAAATATGAACACTGAAGCTTTCTTT. The full variable domain, in which reference TRBV5-4 and TRBJ1-1 provide the parts outside the CDR3, is ETGVTQSPTHLIKTRGQQVTLRCSSQSGHNTVSWYQQALGQGPQFIFQYYREEENGRGNFPPRFSGLQFPNYSSELNVNALELDDSALYLCASSFFRNMNTEAFFGQGTRLTVV.